The source of this T cell receptor beta chain is a study of T cell repertoires in cytomegalovirus infection. Study context: HLA-B-restricted CMV epitopes that are well studied were used alongside recently identified HLA-C-restricted ones.

The length of the CDR3 is 15 residues. CDR1 and CDR2 from the germline V gene are MGHRA and YSYEKL. The V gene lost 1 base and the J gene lost 8 bases, with 15 bases spanning the gap. In the case of this clonotype: Its specificity is unknown.

TCRdb called the reads again in MiXCR, with one record for every CDR3 protein. The sample carries some 500,000 distinct CDR3 sequences, approximately 40% recorded once. This sequence originates from a human donor in good health (CMV status not recorded). Some clones in this sample may be carry-over from other donors' samples. The sample was cultured PBMCs, taken from culture after CMV antigen stimulation. The chain couples TRBV4-1 to TRBJ2-1; D is perhaps TRBD1 (5 bases). CDR3 coding DNA: TGCGCCAGCAGCCAAGGGTTGAATAGGGGCGATGAGCAGTTCTTC. It codes for CASSQGLNRGDEQFF.